A selection of T cell receptor beta chains follows, all from one sample in a study of response to subunit inactivated influenza vaccine. TCRdb analysed the RT-PCR reads with MiXCR anew, one entry per CDR3 protein. The data hold roughly 650,000 distinct CDR3 sequences, with approximately 15% observed a single time. Sequences were derived from PBMCs from blood, sampled approximately 13 days after vaccination. The receptors come from a man aged 45 to 65 who received an inactivated influenza vaccine. Both conserved end residues are part of each CDR3. The D gene is left open where the match is weak. Part of the rows lack a size; the others show once, few, many or a class for expanded clones.

NA	14	TRBJ2-3	many	TRBV28	TGTGCCAGCAGCCGTCCTCTGCGGCCAGATACGCAGTATTTT	CASSRPLRPDTQYF
TRBD1	15	TRBJ1-4	many	TRBV4-2	TGTGCCAGCAGCCAGACCGGGACAGGGTGGGAAAAACTGTTTTTT	CASSQTGTGWEKLFF
TRBD1	17	TRBJ1-6	few	TRBV4-1	TGCGCCAGCAGCCATCCTCTGGTGGACAGGGTAGCGTCACCCCTCCACTTT	CASSHPLVDRVASPLHF
NA	16	TRBJ1-6	few	TRBV10-3	TGTGCCATCAGTGAGTTCGGGGCCAGGGGTAATTCACCCCTCCACTTT	CAISEFGARGNSPLHF
NA	14	TRBJ1-4	many	TRBV7-2	TGTGCCAGCAGCTTCCTCGCAAATGTTGAAAAACTGTTTTTT	CASSFLANVEKLFF
NA	15	TRBJ1-1	NA	TRBV6-1	TGTGCCAGCAACCCGAGAAGGGATTTTGGCACTGAAGCTTTCTTT	CASNPRRDFGTEAFF
TRBD1	15	TRBJ2-7	NA	TRBV10-3	TGTGCCATCAGTGCGGGACAGGGTTTCACCTACGAGCAGTACTTC	CAISAGQGFTYEQYF
NA	14	TRBJ1-5	few	TRBV10-2	TGCGCCAGCAGTGAAAGCAGCAGTAATCAGCCCCAGCATTTT	CASSESSSNQPQHF
NA	14	TRBJ2-1	few	TRBV20-1	TGCAGTGCTAGGACCGATCGCTCCTACAATGAGCAGTTCTTC	CSARTDRSYNEQFF
TRBD1	14	TRBJ2-7	few	TRBV11-2	TGTGCCAGCAGCTTCGGGACAGGGATTTTCGAGCAGTACTTC	CASSFGTGIFEQYF
TRBD2	15	TRBJ2-7	few	TRBV12-3/TRBV12-4	TGTGCCAGCAGTTTAGTGGTAGCGGGATTTTACGAGCAGTACTTC	CASSLVVAGFYEQYF
TRBD1	13	TRBJ1-1	few	TRBV10-3	TGTGCCATCAGCCGAGGGACAGCCAGTGAAGCTTTCTTT	CAISRGTASEAFF
NA	12	TRBJ1-2	NA	TRBV20-1	TGCAGTGCTAGTACTGTAAACTATGGCTACACCTTC	CSASTVNYGYTF
TRBD2	14	TRBJ2-3	NA	TRBV12-3/TRBV12-4	TGTGCCAGCAGCAGCGGGATTTTTACTGATACGCAGTATTTT	CASSSGIFTDTQYF
NA	13	TRBJ1-1	many	TRBV30	TGTGCCTGGAGTTTCAGGGTAACGACTGAAGCTTTCTTT	CAWSFRVTTEAFF
NA	18	TRBJ2-5	NA	TRBV15	TGTGCCACCAGCAGCAACCTCAGAGGGCACCTACTGGGAGAGACCCAGTACTTC	CATSSNLRGHLLGETQYF
TRBD1	17	TRBJ2-5	few	TRBV12-3/TRBV12-4	TGTGCCAGCAGTTTAGGGTATACAGGGGGCCTCCAAGAGACCCAGTACTTC	CASSLGYTGGLQETQYF
TRBD1	16	TRBJ1-5	many	TRBV4-3	TGCGCCAGCAGCCAGGAAGCACAGGGGAAGAATCAGCCCCAGCATTTT	CASSQEAQGKNQPQHF
TRBD2	14	TRBJ2-1	few	TRBV9	TGTGCCAGCAGCGTAACTAGCGCATACAATGAGCAGTTCTTC	CASSVTSAYNEQFF
NA	14	TRBJ1-1	few	TRBV18	TGTGCCAGCTCACCATCCAGGCTTAGAACTGAAGCTTTCTTT	CASSPSRLRTEAFF
NA	15	TRBJ2-1	few	TRBV7-2	TGTGCCAGCAGCTTAGATGGACTTAATAACAATGAGCAGTTCTTC	CASSLDGLNNNEQFF
TRBD1	14	TRBJ1-2	few	TRBV28	TGTGCCAGCAGTCGTACCGGGACAGACTATGGCTACACCTTC	CASSRTGTDYGYTF
NA	14	TRBJ2-4	few	TRBV28	TGTGCCAGCAGCCCCGGGACCCGAGGGAACATTCAGTACTTC	CASSPGTRGNIQYF
NA	14	TRBJ2-5	NA	TRBV7-2	TGTGCCAGCAGCCCGCACCTACCCCAAGAGACCCAGTACTTC	CASSPHLPQETQYF
TRBD2	17	TRBJ2-7	few	TRBV7-2	TGTGCCAGCAGCTTAGCGGGGACTAGCGGGACTGCCTACGAGCAGTACTTC	CASSLAGTSGTAYEQYF